This T cell receptor beta chain comes out of a study of T cell responses to AZD1222 COVID-19 vaccine. A word on this clone: The target antigen is unknown.

Study-wide findings and caveats: Unmutated variant regions reportedly attract nearly half of all spike-specific TCRs. Donors were largely white British and mainly female; clonal diversity was possibly underestimated.

TCRdb's copy holds only in-frame clones and misses some; the assay was immunoSEQ multiplex PCR. In the table there are 130,000 or so clones, roughly nine tenths of which are singletons. The CDR3 consists of 12 residues. V was trimmed by 8 bases and J by 6 bases, leaving 14 bases between them. Sequencing was performed on peripheral blood, taken on day 0 of AZD1222 vaccination. This clonotype was obtained from an adult in good health. V usage is TRBV12-3 or TRBV12-4 and J usage is TRBJ2-7, with D maybe TRBD1 (5 bases). The CDR3 is CASRVGQSEQYF. As DNA, the CDR3 is TGTGCCAGCCGGGTGGGGCAGAGCGAGCAGTACTTC.